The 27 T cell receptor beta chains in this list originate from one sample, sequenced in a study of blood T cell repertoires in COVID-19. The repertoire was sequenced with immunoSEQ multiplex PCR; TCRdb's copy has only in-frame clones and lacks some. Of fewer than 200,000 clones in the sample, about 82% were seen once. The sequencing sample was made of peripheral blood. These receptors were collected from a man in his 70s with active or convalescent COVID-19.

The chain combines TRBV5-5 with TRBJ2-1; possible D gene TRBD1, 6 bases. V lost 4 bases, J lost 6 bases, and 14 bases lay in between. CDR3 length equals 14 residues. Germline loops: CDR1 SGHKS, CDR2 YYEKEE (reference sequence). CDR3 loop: CASSPPRGANEQFF. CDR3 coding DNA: TGTGCCAGCAGCCCGCCCAGGGGAGCCAATGAGCAGTTCTTC.

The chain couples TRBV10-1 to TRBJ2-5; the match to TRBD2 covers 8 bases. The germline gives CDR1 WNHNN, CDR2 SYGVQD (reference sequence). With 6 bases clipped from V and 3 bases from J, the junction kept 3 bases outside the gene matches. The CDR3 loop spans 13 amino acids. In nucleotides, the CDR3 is TGCGCCAGCAGCCTTAGCGGGGAAGAGACCCAGTACTTC. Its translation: CASSLSGEETQYF.

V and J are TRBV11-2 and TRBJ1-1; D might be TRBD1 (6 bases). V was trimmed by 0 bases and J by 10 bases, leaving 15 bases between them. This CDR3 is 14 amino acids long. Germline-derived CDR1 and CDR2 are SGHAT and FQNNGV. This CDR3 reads CASSLEVGGALAFF. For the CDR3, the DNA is TGTGCCAGCAGCTTAGAAGTAGGGGGAGCCCTAGCTTTCTTT.

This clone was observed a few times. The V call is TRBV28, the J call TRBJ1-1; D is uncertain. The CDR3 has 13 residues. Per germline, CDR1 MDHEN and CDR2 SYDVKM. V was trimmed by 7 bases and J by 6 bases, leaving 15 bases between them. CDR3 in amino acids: CASTRGYVSEAFF. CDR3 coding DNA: TGTGCCAGCACGAGAGGGTATGTCTCTGAAGCTTTCTTT.

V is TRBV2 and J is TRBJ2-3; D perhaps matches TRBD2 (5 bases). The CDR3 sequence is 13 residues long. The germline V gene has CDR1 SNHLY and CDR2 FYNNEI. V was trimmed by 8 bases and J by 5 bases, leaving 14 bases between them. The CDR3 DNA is TGTGCCAGCTCGGCTAGAGGGATAGATACGCAGTATTTT. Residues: CASSARGIDTQYF.

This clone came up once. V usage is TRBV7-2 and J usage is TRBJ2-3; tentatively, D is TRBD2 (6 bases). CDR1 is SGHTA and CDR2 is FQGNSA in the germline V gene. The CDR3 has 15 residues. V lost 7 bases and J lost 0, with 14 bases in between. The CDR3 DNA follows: TGTGCCAGCACCCCGCCGGGACTTAGCACAGATACGCAGTATTTT. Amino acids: CASTPPGLSTDTQYF.

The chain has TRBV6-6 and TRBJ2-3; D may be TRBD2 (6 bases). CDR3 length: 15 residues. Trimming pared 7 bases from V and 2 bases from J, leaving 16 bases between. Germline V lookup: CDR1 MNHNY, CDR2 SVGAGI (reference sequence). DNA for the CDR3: TGTGCCAGCAACCCGGTGGAGGGCGTCACAGATACGCAGTATTTT. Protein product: CASNPVEGVTDTQYF.

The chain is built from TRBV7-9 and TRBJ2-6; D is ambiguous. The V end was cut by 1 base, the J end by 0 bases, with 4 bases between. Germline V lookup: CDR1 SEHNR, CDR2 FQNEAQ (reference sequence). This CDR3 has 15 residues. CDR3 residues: CASSLGSSGANVLTF. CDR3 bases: TGTGCCAGCAGCTTAGGGAGCTCTGGGGCCAACGTCCTGACTTTC.

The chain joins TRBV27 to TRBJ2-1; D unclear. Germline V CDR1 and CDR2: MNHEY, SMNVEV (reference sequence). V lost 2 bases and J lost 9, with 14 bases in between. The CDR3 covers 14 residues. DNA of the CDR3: TGTGCCAGCAGTTTAAGGCGGCCTAGTACTGAGCAGTTCTTC. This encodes CASSLRRPSTEQFF.

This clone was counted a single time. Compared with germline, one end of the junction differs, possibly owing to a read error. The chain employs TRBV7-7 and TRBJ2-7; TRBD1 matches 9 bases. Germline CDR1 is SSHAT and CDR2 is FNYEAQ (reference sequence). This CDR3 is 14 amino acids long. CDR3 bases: TGTGCTAGCAGTTCCCACCCCGGGACAGGGGAGCAGTACTTC. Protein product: CASSSHPGTGEQYF.

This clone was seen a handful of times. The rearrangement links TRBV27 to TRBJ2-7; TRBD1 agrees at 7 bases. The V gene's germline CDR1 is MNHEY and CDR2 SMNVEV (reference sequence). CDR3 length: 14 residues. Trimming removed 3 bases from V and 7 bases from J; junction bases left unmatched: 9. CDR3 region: CASSFTGDPQEQYF. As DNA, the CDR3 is TGTGCCAGCAGTTTTACAGGGGACCCGCAGGAGCAGTACTTC.

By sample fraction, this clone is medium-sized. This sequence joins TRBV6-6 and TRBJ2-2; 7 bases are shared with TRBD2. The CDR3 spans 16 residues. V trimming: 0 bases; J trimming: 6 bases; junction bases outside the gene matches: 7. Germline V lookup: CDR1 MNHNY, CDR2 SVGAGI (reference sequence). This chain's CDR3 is CASSYSSAGESGELFF. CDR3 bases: TGTGCCAGCAGTTACTCTTCGGCGGGAGAATCCGGGGAGCTGTTTTTT.

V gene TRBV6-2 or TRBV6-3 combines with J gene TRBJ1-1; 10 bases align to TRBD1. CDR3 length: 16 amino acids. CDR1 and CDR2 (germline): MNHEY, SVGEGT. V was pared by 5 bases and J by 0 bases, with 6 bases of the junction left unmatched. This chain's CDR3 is CASSLGQGGMNTEAFF. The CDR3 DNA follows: TGTGCCAGCAGTCTTGGACAGGGGGGGATGAACACTGAAGCTTTCTTT.

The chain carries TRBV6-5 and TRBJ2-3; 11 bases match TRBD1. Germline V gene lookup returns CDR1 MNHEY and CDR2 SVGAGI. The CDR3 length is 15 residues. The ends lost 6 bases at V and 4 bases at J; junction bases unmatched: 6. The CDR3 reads CASRLGQGAADTQYF. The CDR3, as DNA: TGTGCCAGCAGATTAGGACAGGGGGCAGCAGATACGCAGTATTTT.

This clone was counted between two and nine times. This CDR3 reads CASSLRQADNSPLHF. As DNA, the CDR3 is TGTGCCAGCAGTTTACGACAGGCTGATAATTCACCCCTCCACTTT. The V gene is TRBV6-5, the J gene TRBJ1-6; D is perhaps TRBD1 (6 bases). The CDR3 is made up of 15 amino acids. Germline lookup yields CDR1 MNHEY and CDR2 SVGAGI. Trimming removed 4 bases at V and 5 bases at J, with 12 bases between.

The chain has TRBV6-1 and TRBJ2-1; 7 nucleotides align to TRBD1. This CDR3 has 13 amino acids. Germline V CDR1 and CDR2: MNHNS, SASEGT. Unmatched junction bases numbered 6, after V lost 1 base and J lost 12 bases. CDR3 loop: CASSEDRGTGQFF. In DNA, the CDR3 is TGTGCCAGCAGTGAAGACAGGGGCACTGGGCAGTTCTTC.

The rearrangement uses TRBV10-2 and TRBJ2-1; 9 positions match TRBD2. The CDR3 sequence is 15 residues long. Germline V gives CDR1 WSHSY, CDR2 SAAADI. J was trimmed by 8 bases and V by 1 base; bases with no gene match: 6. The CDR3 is CASSEFSGSVDEQFF. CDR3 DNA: TGCGCCAGCAGTGAGTTTAGCGGGAGTGTAGATGAGCAGTTCTTC.

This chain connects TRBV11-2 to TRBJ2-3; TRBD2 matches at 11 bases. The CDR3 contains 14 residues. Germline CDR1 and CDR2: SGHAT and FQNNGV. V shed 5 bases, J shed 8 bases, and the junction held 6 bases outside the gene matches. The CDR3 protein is CASSTTSGEVTQYF. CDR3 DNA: TGTGCCAGCAGCACGACTAGCGGGGAAGTTACGCAGTATTTT.

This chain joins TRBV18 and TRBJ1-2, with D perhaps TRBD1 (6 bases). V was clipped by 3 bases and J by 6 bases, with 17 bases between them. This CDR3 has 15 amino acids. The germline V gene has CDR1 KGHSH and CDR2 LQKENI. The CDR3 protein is CASSPDRQPLHGYTF. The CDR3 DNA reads TGTGCCAGCTCACCCGACAGGCAACCACTTCATGGCTACACCTTC.

The CDR3 protein is CASSLSGRGAGELFF. DNA for the CDR3: TGCGCCAGCAGCTTAAGCGGGAGAGGTGCCGGGGAGCTGTTTTTT. This chain links TRBV5-1 with TRBJ2-2, with 8 bases that match TRBD2. Germline V gene sequence: CDR1 SGHRS, CDR2 YFSETQ. The CDR3 runs 15 residues. The ends lost 2 bases at V and 6 bases at J; junction bases unmatched: 6.

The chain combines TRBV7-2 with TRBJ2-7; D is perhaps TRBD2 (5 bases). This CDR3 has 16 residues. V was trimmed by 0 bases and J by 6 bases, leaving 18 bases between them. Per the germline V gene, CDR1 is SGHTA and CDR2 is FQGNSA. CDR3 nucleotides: TGTGCCAGCAGCTTAGCGGGAACGAGAGGGCCGGGCGAGCAGTACTTC. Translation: CASSLAGTRGPGEQYF.

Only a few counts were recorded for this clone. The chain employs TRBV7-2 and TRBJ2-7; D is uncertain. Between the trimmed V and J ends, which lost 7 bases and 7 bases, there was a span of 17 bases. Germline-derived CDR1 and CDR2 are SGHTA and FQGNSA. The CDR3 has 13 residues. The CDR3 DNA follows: TGTGCCAGCACCGACGCTTGGTTCGGGGAGCAGTACTTC. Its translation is CASTDAWFGEQYF.

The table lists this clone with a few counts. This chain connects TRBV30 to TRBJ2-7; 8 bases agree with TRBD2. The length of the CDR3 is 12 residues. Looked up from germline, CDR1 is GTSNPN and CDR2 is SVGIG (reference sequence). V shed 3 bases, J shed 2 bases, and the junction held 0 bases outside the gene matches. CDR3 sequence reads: CAWSGGAYEQYF. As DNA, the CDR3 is TGTGCCTGGAGCGGGGGGGCCTACGAGCAGTACTTC.

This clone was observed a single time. The CDR3 here is CASSNQGSNEKLFF. For the CDR3, the DNA is TGTGCCAGCAGCAATCAGGGGTCTAATGAAAAACTGTTTTTT. The gene calls are TRBV6-5 and TRBJ1-4; D might be TRBD1 (6 bases). CDR3 length equals 14 residues. Germline CDR1 MNHEY, CDR2 SVGAGI. The ends were cut back, 6 bases at V and 3 bases at J, with 11 bases in the middle.

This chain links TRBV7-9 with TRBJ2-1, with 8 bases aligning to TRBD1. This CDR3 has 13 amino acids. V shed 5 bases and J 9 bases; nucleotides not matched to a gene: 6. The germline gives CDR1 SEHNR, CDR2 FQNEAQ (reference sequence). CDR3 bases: TGTGCCAGCAGCATAGGACAGGGCGGTGAGCAGTTCTTC. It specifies CASSIGQGGEQFF.

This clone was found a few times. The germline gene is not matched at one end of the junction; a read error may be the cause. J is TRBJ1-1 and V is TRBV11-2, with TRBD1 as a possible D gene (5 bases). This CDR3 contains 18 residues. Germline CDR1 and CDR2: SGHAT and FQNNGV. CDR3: CASSLAAWQGGMNTEAFF. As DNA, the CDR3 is TGTGCCAGCAGTTTAGCGGCGTGGCAGGGTGGCATGAACACTGAAGCTTTCTTT.

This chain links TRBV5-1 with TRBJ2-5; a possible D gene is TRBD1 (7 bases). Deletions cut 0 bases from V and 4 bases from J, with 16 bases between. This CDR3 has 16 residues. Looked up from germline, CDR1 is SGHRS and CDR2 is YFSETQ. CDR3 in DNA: TGCGCCAGCAGCTTGGCCGACAGGGAGGAGGGAGAGACCCAGTACTTC. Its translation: CASSLADREEGETQYF.